Following are 32 T cell receptor beta chains from one sample sequenced in a study of long-term antiretroviral therapy in people with HIV. They ran version v3.0 of the immunoSEQ assay at survey level. Produced via immunoSEQ multiplex PCR; TCRdb's table is partial and in-frame only. The repertoire holds 30,000 to 40,000 clones, with 70% to 90% as singletons. The sample here was unsorted PBMCs, taken 2.2 years after starting antiretroviral therapy. The receptor set was obtained from a man aged 18 to 29 with HIV.

The chain combines TRBV6-1 with TRBJ1-1, with a possible D match to TRBD1 (5 bases). The V end was cut by 1 base, the J end by 0 bases, with 9 bases between. The V gene's germline CDR1 is MNHNS and CDR2 SASEGT. The length of the CDR3 is 15 residues. CDR3 DNA sequence: TGTGCCAGCAGTGAAGTACAGGCGATGAACACTGAAGCTTTCTTT. Its protein is CASSEVQAMNTEAFF.

V and J are TRBV27 and TRBJ2-1; D possibly corresponds to TRBD2 (5 bases). The germline V gene has CDR1 MNHEY and CDR2 SMNVEV (reference sequence). Trimming removed 5 bases from V and 1 base from J, with 12 bases in between. This CDR3 has 15 amino acids. The CDR3 DNA reads TGTGCCAGCAGTCCTACTAGTCAATCCTACAATGAGCAGTTCTTC. This codes for CASSPTSQSYNEQFF.

This clone was detected only a few times. V and J are TRBV4-2 and TRBJ2-7, with a weak D call TRBD2 (6 bases). The CDR3 length is 16 residues. In germline, CDR1 is LGHNA, CDR2 YNFKEQ. Trimming stripped 1 base from V and 0 bases from J, with 13 bases between. CDR3 loop: CASSQGDGGSSYEQYF. The CDR3 DNA reads as TGTGCCAGCAGCCAAGGGGACGGGGGAAGCTCCTACGAGCAGTACTTC.

The V call is TRBV7-9, the J call TRBJ1-4, with 9 bases fitting TRBD1. The CDR3 contains 14 residues. Losses at the gene ends were 3 bases for V and 8 bases for J; bases not matched to a gene: 4. CDR1 is SEHNR and CDR2 is FQNEAQ in the germline V gene (reference sequence). CDR3 sequence (DNA): TGTGCCAGCAGCTTGACAGGGGGTGAAGAAAAACTGTTTTTT. Translating it yields CASSLTGGEEKLFF.

The chain couples TRBV30 to TRBJ2-7, with D unclear. The CDR3 runs 11 residues. Germline V lookup: CDR1 GTSNPN, CDR2 SVGIG (reference sequence). Trimming removed 5 bases from V and 2 bases from J, with 7 bases in between. CDR3 protein: CAWPLTYEQYF. The CDR3 DNA sequence: TGTGCCTGGCCCCTGACCTACGAGCAGTACTTC.

The chain has TRBV28 and TRBJ1-5, with 8 bases fitting TRBD1. Germline values: CDR1 MDHEN, CDR2 SYDVKM. The CDR3 loop spans 15 amino acids. Germline trimming cut 6 bases from V and 2 bases from J; bases unmatched to any gene: 6. CDR3 sequence (DNA): TGTGCCAGCAGCCTGGACAGGGTGCGCAATCAGCCCCAGCATTTT. Amino acid sequence: CASSLDRVRNQPQHF.

The rearrangement uses TRBV7-6 and TRBJ2-1; D is perhaps TRBD2 (6 bases). V lost 3 bases to trimming and J lost 3 bases, with 12 bases between them. Germline CDR1 SGHVS, CDR2 FNYEAQ. This CDR3 is built from 15 residues. The CDR3 spells CASSFSGLIYNEQFF. CDR3 nucleotide sequence: TGTGCCAGCAGCTTTTCGGGACTCATCTACAATGAGCAGTTCTTC.

This clone was observed a few times. V gene TRBV7-2 combines with J gene TRBJ2-7; TRBD1 matches at 11 bases. This CDR3 region has 14 residues. CDR1 SGHTA and CDR2 FQGNSA come from the germline V gene. Germline trimming cut 8 bases from V and 4 bases from J; bases unmatched to any gene: 7. In DNA form, the CDR3 reads TGTGCCAGCGGGATCCGGGACAGGGGGTACGAGCAGTACTTC. Protein product: CASGIRDRGYEQYF. Filled out from reference TRBV7-2 and TRBJ2-7, the complete variable domain reads GAGVSQSPSNKVTEKGKDVELRCDPISGHTALYWYRQSLGQGLEFLIYFQGNSAPDKSGLPSDRFSAERTGGSVSTLTIQRTQQEDSAVYLCASGIRDRGYEQYFGPGTRLTVT.

The table lists this clone with a count of one. V is TRBV7-9 and J is TRBJ2-7, with 8 bases that match TRBD1. The CDR3 spans 14 residues. Trimming at V came to 3 bases and at J to 7 bases, leaving 8 bases not matched to a gene. CDR1 and CDR2 from the germline V gene are SEHNR and FQNEAQ (reference sequence). In nucleotides, the CDR3 is TGTGCCAGCAGCTTTGGGCAGGGGGCATGGGAGCAGTACTTC. It encodes CASSFGQGAWEQYF.

This clone occurred once. V gene TRBV5-8 combines with J gene TRBJ2-1; possible D gene TRBD1, 5 bases. The CDR3 is 16 residues long. Per germline, CDR1 SGHTS and CDR2 YDEGEE. V lost 2 bases and J lost 0, with 12 bases in between. The CDR3 DNA reads TGTGCCAGCAGCTTACCGGACACGAGCTCCTACAATGAGCAGTTCTTC. It encodes CASSLPDTSSYNEQFF.

The chain joins TRBV19 to TRBJ2-7; TRBD1 matches 9 bases. This CDR3 has 15 residues. Germline lookup yields CDR1 LNHDA and CDR2 SQIVND (reference sequence). V trimming: 5 bases; J trimming: 2 bases; junction bases outside the gene matches: 7. The CDR3 loop is CASSPGTGRTYEQYF. CDR3 bases: TGTGCCAGTAGTCCCGGGACAGGGAGGACCTACGAGCAGTACTTC. The full variable domain, its missing parts supplied by reference TRBV19 and TRBJ2-7, is DGGITQSPKYLFRKEGQNVTLSCEQNLNHDAMYWYRQDPGQGLRLIYYSQIVNDFQKGDIAEGYSVSREKKESFPLTVTSAQKNPTAFYLCASSPGTGRTYEQYFGPGTRLTVT.

This chain links TRBV29-1 with TRBJ1-2; D not certain. The CDR3 contains 13 residues. V was cut by 6 bases and J by 2 bases, with 13 bases left in between. Germline CDR1 reads SQVTM; CDR2 reads ANQGSEA. CDR3 nucleotide sequence: TGCAGCGTCTCGGATCCTAAGAACTATGGCTACACCTTC. Its protein product is CSVSDPKNYGYTF.

This clone showed up just once. The chain couples TRBV30 to TRBJ2-3; D gene uncertain. With 1 base removed from V and 2 bases from J, the gap between germline ends came to 4 bases. CDR1 and CDR2 (germline): GTSNPN, SVGIG (reference sequence). This CDR3 has 12 amino acids. The CDR3 DNA follows: TGTGCCTGGAGTGGGTCCACAGATACGCAGTATTTT. Translated: CAWSGSTDTQYF.

The rearrangement joins TRBV28 to TRBJ2-5, with TRBD1 identical over 7 bases. CDR1 and CDR2 (germline): MDHEN, SYDVKM. With 6 bases clipped from V and 5 bases from J, the junction kept 9 bases outside the gene matches. The CDR3 runs 14 residues. CDR3 sequence: CASRRGGASETQYF. In DNA form, the CDR3 reads TGTGCCAGCAGACGAGGGGGCGCATCGGAGACCCAGTACTTC.

The chain joins TRBV9 to TRBJ2-1; 14 bases map to TRBD2. The CDR3 is 18 residues long. In germline, CDR1 is SGDLS, CDR2 YYNGEE. Germline trimming cut 0 bases from V and 4 bases from J; bases unmatched to any gene: 6. The CDR3: CASSVGLAGGPGYNEQFF. CDR3 in DNA: TGTGCCAGCAGCGTAGGACTAGCGGGAGGGCCAGGGTACAATGAGCAGTTCTTC.

The chain couples TRBV5-4 to TRBJ1-2; D is unresolved. Germline V CDR1 and CDR2: SGHNT, YYREEE (reference sequence). V was shortened by 2 bases and J by 8 bases, with 19 bases between the two germline ends. This CDR3 is 15 amino acids long. CDR3 amino acids: CASSLTGIWAEGYTF. CDR3 bases: TGTGCCAGCAGCTTAACTGGGATTTGGGCGGAGGGCTACACCTTC.

The rearrangement uses TRBV15 and TRBJ2-7; D gene unclear. Germline V gene sequence: CDR1 LNHNV, CDR2 YYDKDF (reference sequence). CDR3 length equals 13 residues. V was clipped by 0 bases and J by 5 bases, with 8 bases between them. The CDR3, as DNA: TGTGCCACCAGCAGAGATAATCCCCACGAGCAGTACTTC. Residues: CATSRDNPHEQYF.

V usage is TRBV10-1 and J usage is TRBJ2-1; 15 nucleotides align to TRBD2. V dropped 5 bases and J dropped 5; count of bases not matched to a gene: 7. The length of the CDR3 is 17 residues. Germline V gene sequence: CDR1 WNHNN, CDR2 SYGVQD (reference sequence). The CDR3: CASSSGLAGGNHNEQFF. CDR3 DNA sequence: TGCGCCAGCAGTTCGGGACTAGCGGGGGGAAACCACAATGAGCAGTTCTTC.

The V call is TRBV9, the J call TRBJ2-5; D remains unclear. V lost 3 bases and J 5 bases, leaving 5 bases between the germline ends. This CDR3 spans 11 amino acids. The germline CDR1 and CDR2 sequences are SGDLS and YYNGEE. CDR3 bases: TGTGCCAGCAGCGCCGGGGAGACCCAGTACTTC. Protein: CASSAGETQYF.

The CDR3 bases are TGTGCCAGTAGCCATGGGGGAGTAAACACTGAAGCTTTCTTT. This sequence encodes CASSHGGVNTEAFF. The chain couples TRBV19 to TRBJ1-1, with D possibly matching TRBD1 (5 bases). This CDR3 has 14 amino acids. Germline V lookup: CDR1 LNHDA, CDR2 SQIVND (reference sequence). Trimming stripped 6 bases from V and 2 bases from J, with 13 bases between.

The chain recombines TRBV5-1 with TRBJ1-2; D possibly corresponds to TRBD1 (5 bases). Germline CDR1 reads SGHRS; CDR2 reads YFSETQ. This CDR3 contains 15 residues. The V end was cut by 3 bases, the J end by 5 bases, with 17 bases between. The DNA for the CDR3 is TGCGCCAGCAGCTCCGATCCCGGGACTACTTATGGCTACACCTTC. Residues: CASSSDPGTTYGYTF.

The chain combines TRBV7-2 with TRBJ2-5, with 8 bases aligning to TRBD1. After removal of 3 bases from V and 3 bases from J, the junction contained 6 bases not matched to a gene. This CDR3 comprises 15 residues. Germline V gene data show CDR1 as SGHTA and CDR2 as FQGNSA. CDR3 protein: CASSFNQGAEETQYF. CDR3 nucleotides: TGTGCCAGCAGCTTCAATCAGGGGGCTGAAGAGACCCAGTACTTC.

The V and J genes are TRBV29-1 and TRBJ1-6; perhaps TRBD1 as D (5 bases). The V end lost 7 bases, the J end lost 2 bases, and 12 bases lay between the germline ends. The germline V gene encodes CDR1 SQVTM and CDR2 ANQGSEA. The CDR3 sequence is 14 residues long. The CDR3 coding sequence is TGCAGCGCGCAGACGGGGGCCTATAATTCACCCCTCCACTTT. Protein product: CSAQTGAYNSPLHF.

The rearrangement joins TRBV6-4 to TRBJ2-7; tentative D call: TRBD2 (6 bases). Germline values: CDR1 MRHNA, CDR2 SNTAGT. Between the trimmed V and J ends, which lost 4 bases and 2 bases, there was a span of 12 bases. This CDR3 has 14 amino acids. The CDR3 region is CASSGGETPYEQYF. The CDR3 nucleotides are TGTGCCAGCAGTGGGGGGGAGACCCCCTACGAGCAGTACTTC.

This clone has just a few counts. Relative to the germline gene, one junction end is altered; a read error may explain this. The rearrangement links TRBV7-7 to TRBJ2-7; 8 bases map to TRBD1. This CDR3 contains 14 residues. Germline V gives CDR1 SSHAT, CDR2 FNYEAQ (reference sequence). The CDR3 nucleotides read TGTGCTAGCAGCCCAGGACAGGGCGGTCTCGAGCAGTACTTC. Translated: CASSPGQGGLEQYF.

The chain links TRBV7-2 to TRBJ2-4; TRBD2 matches 7 bases. The V and J ends lost 8 bases and 0 bases, in that order; junction bases with no gene match: 4. CDR1 is SGHTA, CDR2 FQGNSA, per germline. The CDR3 runs 14 residues. This CDR3 is CASGAGLAKNIQYF. The DNA of the CDR3 is TGTGCCAGCGGAGCGGGACTAGCCAAAAACATTCAGTACTTC.

The J gene is TRBJ1-2, the V gene TRBV30; a possible D gene is TRBD1 (5 bases). The CDR3 is 16 residues long. Germline V lookup: CDR1 GTSNPN, CDR2 SVGIG (reference sequence). Trimming took 4 bases from V and 4 from J, leaving 22 bases between them. The CDR3, as DNA: TGTGCCTGGATGGGAGGGGACGGCCTTCTAGGCTATGGCTACACCTTC. As protein: CAWMGGDGLLGYGYTF.

V gene TRBV10-3 combines with J gene TRBJ1-2; TRBD1 is a possible D gene (5 bases). Trimming stripped 0 bases from V and 6 bases from J, with 8 bases between. Germline-derived CDR1 and CDR2 are ENHRY and SYGVKD. The CDR3 is made up of 13 amino acids. For the CDR3, the DNA is TGTGCCATCAGTGAGTCGCCCAGGGATGGCTACACCTTC. Amino acid sequence: CAISESPRDGYTF.

V usage is TRBV29-1 and J usage is TRBJ2-7; the D is unclear. The V end lost 0 bases, the J end lost 0 bases, and 9 bases lay between the germline ends. There are 14 residues in the CDR3. CDR1 and CDR2 (germline): SQVTM, ANQGSEA. The CDR3 loop reads CSVEEAPGSYEQYF. CDR3 sequence (DNA): TGCAGCGTTGAAGAGGCCCCTGGCTCCTACGAGCAGTACTTC.

This chain connects TRBV4-2 to TRBJ1-1, with TRBD1 identical over 11 bases. The CDR3 spans 16 residues. Germline V gives CDR1 LGHNA, CDR2 YNFKEQ. After removal of 1 base from V and 1 base from J, the junction contained 2 bases not matched to a gene. DNA for the CDR3: TGTGCCAGCAGCCAAGGGACAGGGGGCGGGAACACTGAAGCTTTCTTT. The encoded protein is CASSQGTGGGNTEAFF.

This chain joins TRBV2 and TRBJ2-7; 8 nucleotides align to TRBD1. The junction had 5 bases not matched to a gene; V was cut back by 6 bases and J by 4 bases. CDR3 length: 13 residues. CDR1 SNHLY and CDR2 FYNNEI come from the germline V gene. CDR3 nucleotides: TGTGCCAGCAGGACAGGGGCGGTATACGAGCAGTACTTC. This translates into CASRTGAVYEQYF.

The gene calls are TRBV19 and TRBJ2-1; 8 bases map to TRBD2. The trim removed 10 bases at V and 3 bases at J, leaving 11 bases unmatched. This CDR3 contains 15 residues. Germline V lookup: CDR1 LNHDA, CDR2 SQIVND (reference sequence). This CDR3 reads CATRPAGGNYNEQFF. The DNA of the CDR3 is TGTGCCACCCGCCCGGCGGGGGGTAACTACAATGAGCAGTTCTTC.